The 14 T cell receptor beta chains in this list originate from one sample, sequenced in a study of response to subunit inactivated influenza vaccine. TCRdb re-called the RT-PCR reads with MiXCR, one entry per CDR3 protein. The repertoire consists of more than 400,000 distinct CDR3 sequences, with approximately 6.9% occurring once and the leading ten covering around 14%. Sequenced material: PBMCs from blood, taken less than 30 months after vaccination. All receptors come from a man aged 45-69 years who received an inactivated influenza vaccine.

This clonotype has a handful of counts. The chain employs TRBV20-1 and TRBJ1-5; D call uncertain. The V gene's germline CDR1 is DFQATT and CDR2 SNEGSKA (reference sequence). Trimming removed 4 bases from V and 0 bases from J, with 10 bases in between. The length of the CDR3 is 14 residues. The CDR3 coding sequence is TGCAGTGCTACGCAGGATTATAGCAATCAGCCCCAGCATTTT. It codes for CSATQDYSNQPQHF.

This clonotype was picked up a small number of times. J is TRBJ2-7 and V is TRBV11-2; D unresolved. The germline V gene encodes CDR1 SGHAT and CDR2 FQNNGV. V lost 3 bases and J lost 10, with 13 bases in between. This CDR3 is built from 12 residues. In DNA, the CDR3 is TGTGCCAGCAGCTTTGCCATCCCCGGTCAGTACTTC. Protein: CASSFAIPGQYF.

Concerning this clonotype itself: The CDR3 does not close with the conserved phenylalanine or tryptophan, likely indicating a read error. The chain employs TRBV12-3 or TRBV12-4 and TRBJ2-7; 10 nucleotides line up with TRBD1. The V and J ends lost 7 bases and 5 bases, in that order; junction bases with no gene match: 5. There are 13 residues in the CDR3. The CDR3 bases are TGTGCCAGCACCCGGGACAGGGGCCACGAGCAGTACTGC. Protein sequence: CASTRDRGHEQYC.

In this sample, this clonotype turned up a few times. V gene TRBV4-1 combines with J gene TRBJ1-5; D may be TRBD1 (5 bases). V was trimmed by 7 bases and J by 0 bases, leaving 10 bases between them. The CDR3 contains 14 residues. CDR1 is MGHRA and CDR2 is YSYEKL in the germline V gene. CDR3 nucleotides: TGCGCCAGCAATGGGGCGTATAGCAATCAGCCCCAGCATTTT. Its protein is CASNGAYSNQPQHF.

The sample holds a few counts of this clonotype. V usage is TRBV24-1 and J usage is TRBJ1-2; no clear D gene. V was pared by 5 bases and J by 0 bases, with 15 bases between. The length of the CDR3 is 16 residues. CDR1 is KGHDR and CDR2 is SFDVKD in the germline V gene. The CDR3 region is CATSGTGDSANYGYTF. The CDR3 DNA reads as TGTGCCACCAGTGGAACTGGGGATTCAGCTAACTATGGCTACACCTTC.

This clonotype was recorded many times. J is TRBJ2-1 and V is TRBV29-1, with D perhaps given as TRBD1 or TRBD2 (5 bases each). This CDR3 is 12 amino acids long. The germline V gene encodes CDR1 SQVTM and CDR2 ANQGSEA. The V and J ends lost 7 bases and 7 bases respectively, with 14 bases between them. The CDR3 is CSARVGRNEQFF. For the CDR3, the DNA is TGCAGCGCCCGCGTGGGACGGAATGAGCAGTTCTTC.

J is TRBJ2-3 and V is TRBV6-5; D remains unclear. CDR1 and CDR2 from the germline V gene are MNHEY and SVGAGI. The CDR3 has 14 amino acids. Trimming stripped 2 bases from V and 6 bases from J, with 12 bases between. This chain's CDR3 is CASSYGQERDTQYF. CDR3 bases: TGTGCCAGCAGTTACGGCCAGGAAAGGGATACGCAGTATTTT.

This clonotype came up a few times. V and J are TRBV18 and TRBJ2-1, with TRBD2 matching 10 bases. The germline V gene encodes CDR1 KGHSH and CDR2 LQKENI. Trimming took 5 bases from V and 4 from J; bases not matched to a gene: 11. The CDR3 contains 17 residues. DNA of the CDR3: TGTGCCAGCTCATCCATTTATGGACTAGCGGTGTACAATGAGCAGTTCTTC. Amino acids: CASSSIYGLAVYNEQFF.

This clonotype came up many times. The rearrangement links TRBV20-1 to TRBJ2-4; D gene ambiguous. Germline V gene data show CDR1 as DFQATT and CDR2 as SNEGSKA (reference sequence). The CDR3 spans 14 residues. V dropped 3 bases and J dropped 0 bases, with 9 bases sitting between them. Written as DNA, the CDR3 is TGCAGTGCTAGTTCGGCAGCAGCCAAAAACATTCAGTACTTC. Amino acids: CSASSAAAKNIQYF.

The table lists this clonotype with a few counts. The CDR3 bases are TGTGCCAGCAGTTTCAGCAGGGGGAGGGGTGAAGCTTTCTTT. The encoded protein is CASSFSRGRGEAFF. The rearrangement uses TRBV12-3 or TRBV12-4 and TRBJ1-1; 7 bases map to TRBD1. V trimming: 3 bases; J trimming: 7 bases; junction bases outside the gene matches: 8. The CDR3 is 14 residues long.

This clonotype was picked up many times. CDR3 residues: CSVVMGSDEQFF. The CDR3 nucleotides read TGCAGCGTTGTGATGGGTTCGGATGAGCAGTTCTTC. The chain uses TRBV29-1 and TRBJ2-1; no clear D gene. Trimming removed 4 bases from V and 8 bases from J, with 12 bases in between. The length of the CDR3 is 12 residues. Germline CDR1 is SQVTM and CDR2 is ANQGSEA.

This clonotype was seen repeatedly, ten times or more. The CDR3 spells CASRGAGAHNEQFF. DNA for the CDR3: TGTGCCAGCAGGGGAGCAGGGGCTCACAATGAGCAGTTCTTC. The chain combines TRBV7-2 with TRBJ2-1, with a tentative D call TRBD1 (6 bases). Germline V lookup: CDR1 SGHTA, CDR2 FQGNSA. Trimming stripped 6 bases from V and 5 bases from J, with 14 bases between. The CDR3 totals 14 residues.

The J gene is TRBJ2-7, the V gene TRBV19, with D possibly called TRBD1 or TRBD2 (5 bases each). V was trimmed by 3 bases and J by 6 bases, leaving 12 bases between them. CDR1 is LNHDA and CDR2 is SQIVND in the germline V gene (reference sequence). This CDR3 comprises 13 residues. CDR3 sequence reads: CASSMGETGEQYF. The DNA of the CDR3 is TGTGCCAGTAGTATGGGGGAGACGGGCGAGCAGTACTTC.

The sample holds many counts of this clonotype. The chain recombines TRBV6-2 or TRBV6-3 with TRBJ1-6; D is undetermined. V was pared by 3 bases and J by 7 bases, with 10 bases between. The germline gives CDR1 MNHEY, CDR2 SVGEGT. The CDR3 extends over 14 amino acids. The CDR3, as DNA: TGTGCCAGCAGTTATACCGGGCAGAATTCACCCCTCCACTTT. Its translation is CASSYTGQNSPLHF.